What follows are 13 T cell receptor beta chains derived from one specimen sequenced in a study of blood T cells in healthy people across ages. A J-beta primer mix and a sample-barcoded 5' primer were used in a second PCR of about 7 to 12 cycles. TCRdb re-derived calls from the 5' RACE reads in MiXCR, one entry per CDR3 protein. This sample has around 500,000 distinct CDR3 sequences, with 40% to 55% found just once. Sequencing was carried out using blood. All receptors come from an elderly man in good health.

The chain is built from TRBV3-1 and TRBJ2-7; TRBD1 might be the D (5 bases). V was pared by 0 bases and J by 4 bases, with 16 bases between. Germline CDR1 reads LGHDT; CDR2 reads YNNKEL (reference sequence). This CDR3 has 16 residues. The DNA of the CDR3 is TGTGCCAGCAGCCAAGATGTCGCAGTAGGGGCATACGAGCAGTACTTC. Amino acid sequence: CASSQDVAVGAYEQYF.

The chain carries TRBV3-1 and TRBJ2-7; tentatively, D is TRBD1 (6 bases). This CDR3 spans 16 amino acids. V was clipped by 0 bases and J by 3 bases, with 15 bases between them. Germline V gene sequence: CDR1 LGHDT, CDR2 YNNKEL (reference sequence). Here the CDR3 DNA reads TGTGCCAGCAGCCAAGAGAGCGGACAGAGCTACTACGAGCAGTACTTC. The encoded protein is CASSQESGQSYYEQYF.

This clonotype was counted between two and nine times. The chain combines TRBV3-1 with TRBJ1-5; the D is unclear. The CDR3 loop spans 13 amino acids. The V and J ends lost 1 base and 6 bases respectively, with 7 bases between them. In germline, CDR1 is LGHDT, CDR2 YNNKEL (reference sequence). The CDR3 sequence is CASSQGGSQPQHF. The DNA of the CDR3 is TGTGCCAGCAGCCAAGGTGGTAGTCAGCCCCAGCATTTT.

The chain joins TRBV12-5 to TRBJ1-5; D remains ambiguous. This CDR3 is 13 amino acids long. The germline V and J ends were trimmed by 8 bases and 4 bases, with 12 bases remaining between them. The germline gives CDR1 LGHNT, CDR2 FRNRAP. CDR3 DNA: TGTGCTAGTAATCAAATCGGGAATCAGCCCCAGCATTTT. Translated, it gives CASNQIGNQPQHF.

The V gene is TRBV4-2, the J gene TRBJ2-5, with TRBD2 as a possible D gene (5 bases). CDR1 is LGHNA, CDR2 YNFKEQ, per germline. CDR3 length: 14 amino acids. V lost 4 bases and J 5 bases, leaving 14 bases between the germline ends. DNA of the CDR3: TGTGCCAGCAGCCGCACGGAGGTCGGGGAGACCCAGTACTTC. Residues: CASSRTEVGETQYF.

In its sample, this clonotype was seen many times. The genes are TRBV6-6 and TRBJ2-1, with D possibly matching TRBD2 (7 bases). The CDR3 extends over 16 amino acids. V was trimmed by 6 bases and J by 1 base, leaving 16 bases between them. Germline loops: CDR1 MNHNY, CDR2 SVGAGI (reference sequence). This CDR3 is CASRSRAGASYNEQFF. CDR3 bases: TGTGCCAGCAGGTCCCGGGCGGGGGCTTCCTACAATGAGCAGTTCTTC.

The rearrangement uses TRBV27 and TRBJ2-5, with 7 bases lining up with TRBD1. The J call could be wrong; TRBJ2-7 is a better fit for the DNA end. The CDR3 consists of 12 residues. The germline CDR1 and CDR2 sequences are MNHEY and SMNVEV (reference sequence). The CDR3 bases are TGTGCCAGCTCAAACAGGGGAGCCGAGCAGTACTTC. It translates to CASSNRGAEQYF.

The chain couples TRBV5-1 to TRBJ2-3; 9 nucleotides agree with TRBD1. The V gene's germline CDR1 is SGHRS and CDR2 YFSETQ. This CDR3 region has 13 residues. Germline trimming cut 8 bases from V and 1 base from J; bases unmatched to any gene: 2. The CDR3 is CASGTGRTDTQYF. CDR3 coding DNA: TGCGCCAGTGGGACAGGGCGCACAGATACGCAGTATTTT. Drawing the rest from reference TRBV5-1 and TRBJ2-3, the complete variable domain is KAGVTQTPRYLIKTRGQQVTLSCSPISGHRSVSWYQQTPGQGLQFLFEYFSETQRNKGNFPGRFSGRQFSNSRSEMNVSTLELGDSALYLCASGTGRTDTQYFGPGTRLTVL.

The table lists this clonotype with a count of one. This chain uses TRBV24-1 with TRBJ2-1, with TRBD2 as a possible D gene (6 bases). Germline CDR1 and CDR2: KGHDR and SFDVKD. V was cut by 10 bases and J by 7 bases, with 19 bases left in between. This CDR3 region has 14 residues. The CDR3 spells CATLKVRDLNEQFF. CDR3 DNA sequence: TGTGCCACGCTAAAAGTCCGGGACTTAAATGAGCAGTTCTTC.

The V gene is TRBV28, the J gene TRBJ2-5, with D unresolved. Trimming removed 6 bases from V and 7 bases from J, with 12 bases in between. This CDR3 contains 12 residues. CDR1 MDHEN and CDR2 SYDVKM come from the germline V gene. CDR3 nucleotide sequence: TGTGCCAGCAGCGCCCCCGTTTTGACCCAGTACTTC. It encodes CASSAPVLTQYF.

The V and J genes are TRBV9 and TRBJ1-3; D unclear. The ends were cut back, 3 bases at V and 4 bases at J, with 14 bases in the middle. The CDR3 has 15 residues. CDR1 and CDR2 (germline): SGDLS, YYNGEE. The DNA for the CDR3 is TGTGCCAGCAGCGGGGAGGGTCTTTCCGGAAACACCATATATTTT. Residues: CASSGEGLSGNTIYF.

The V gene is TRBV7-2, the J gene TRBJ2-4; 12 nucleotides match TRBD2. The end of the DNA is better explained by TRBJ2-7, so the J call may be wrong. The CDR3 is 15 amino acids. CDR1 and CDR2 (germline): SGHTA, FQGNSA. Here the CDR3 DNA reads TGTGCCAGCAGTTATCGACTAGCGGGAGACCACGAGCAGTACTTC. Amino acid sequence: CASSYRLAGDHEQYF.

This chain uses TRBV5-1 with TRBJ2-7, with a tentative D call TRBD1 (6 bases). V lost 0 bases and J lost 0, with 7 bases in between. The CDR3 is 14 amino acids. The germline gives CDR1 SGHRS, CDR2 YFSETQ. The CDR3 DNA sequence: TGCGCCAGCAGCTTGGACAGGGACTCCTACGAGCAGTACTTC. It translates to CASSLDRDSYEQYF.